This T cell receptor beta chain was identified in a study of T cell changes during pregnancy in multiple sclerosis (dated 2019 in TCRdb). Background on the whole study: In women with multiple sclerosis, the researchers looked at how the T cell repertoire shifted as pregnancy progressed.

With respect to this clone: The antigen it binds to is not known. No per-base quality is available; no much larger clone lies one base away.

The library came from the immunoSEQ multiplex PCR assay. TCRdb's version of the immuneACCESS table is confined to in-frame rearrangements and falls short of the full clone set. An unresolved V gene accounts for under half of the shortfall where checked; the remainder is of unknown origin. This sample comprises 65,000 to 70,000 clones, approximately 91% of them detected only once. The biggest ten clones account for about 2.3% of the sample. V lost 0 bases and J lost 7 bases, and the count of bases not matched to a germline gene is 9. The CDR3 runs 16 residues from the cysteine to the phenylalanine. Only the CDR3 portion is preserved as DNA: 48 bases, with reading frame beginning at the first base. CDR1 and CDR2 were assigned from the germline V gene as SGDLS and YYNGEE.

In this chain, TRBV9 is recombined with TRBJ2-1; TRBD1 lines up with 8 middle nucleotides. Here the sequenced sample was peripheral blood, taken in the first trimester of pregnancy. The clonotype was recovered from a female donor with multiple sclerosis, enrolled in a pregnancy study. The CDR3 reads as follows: CASSVAHRGAWNEQFF. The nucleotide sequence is TGTGCCAGCAGCGTAGCTCACAGGGGGGCATGGAATGAGCAGTTCTTC.